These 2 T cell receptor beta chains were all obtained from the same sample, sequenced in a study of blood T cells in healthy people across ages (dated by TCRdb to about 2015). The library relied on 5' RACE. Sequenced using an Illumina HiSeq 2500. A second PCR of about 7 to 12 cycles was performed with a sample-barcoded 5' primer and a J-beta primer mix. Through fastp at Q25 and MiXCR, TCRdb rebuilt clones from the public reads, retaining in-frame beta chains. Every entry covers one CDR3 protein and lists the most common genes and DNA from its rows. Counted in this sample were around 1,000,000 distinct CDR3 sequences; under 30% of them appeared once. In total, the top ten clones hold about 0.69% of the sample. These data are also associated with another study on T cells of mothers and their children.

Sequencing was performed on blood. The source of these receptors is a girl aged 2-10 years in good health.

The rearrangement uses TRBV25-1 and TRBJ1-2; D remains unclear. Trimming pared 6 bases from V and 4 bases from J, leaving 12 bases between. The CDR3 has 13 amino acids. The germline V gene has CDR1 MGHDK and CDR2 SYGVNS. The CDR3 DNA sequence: TGTGCCAGCAGGGTTCGGGCTGGCTATGGCTACACCTTC. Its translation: CASRVRAGYGYTF.

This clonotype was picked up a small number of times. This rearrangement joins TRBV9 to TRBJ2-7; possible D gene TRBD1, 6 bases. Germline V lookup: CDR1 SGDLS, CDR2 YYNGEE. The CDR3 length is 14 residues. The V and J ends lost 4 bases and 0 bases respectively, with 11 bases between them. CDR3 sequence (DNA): TGTGCCAGCAGCATAGGACAGAGCTCCTACGAGCAGTACTTC. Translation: CASSIGQSSYEQYF.